This passage covers 30 T cell receptor beta chains from one sample sequenced in a study of blood T cell repertoires in COVID-19. Produced via immunoSEQ multiplex PCR; TCRdb's table is partial and in-frame only. There are 90,000 to 120,000 clones in the sample; approximately 88% occur only once, and about 6.3% lies in the top ten. Specimen: peripheral blood. These receptors came from a woman aged 55 to 70 with acute or convalescent COVID-19.

The chain employs TRBV6-5 and TRBJ2-1, with TRBD2 matching over 13 bases. CDR1 and CDR2 (germline): MNHEY, SVGAGI. The CDR3 consists of 15 residues. After removal of 5 bases from V and 9 bases from J, the junction contained 7 bases not matched to a gene. The CDR3 loop reads CASSNGLAGVSEQFF. CDR3 coding DNA: TGTGCCAGCAGTAACGGACTAGCGGGAGTATCTGAGCAGTTCTTC.

This sequence joins TRBV6-2 or TRBV6-3 and TRBJ1-1; D unclear. With 6 bases removed from V and 10 bases from J, the gap between germline ends came to 18 bases. Germline assignment: CDR1 MNHEY and CDR2 SVGEGT. The CDR3 is 13 residues long. CDR3 residues: CASSPTGLRGAFF. CDR3 sequence (DNA): TGTGCCAGCAGCCCCACGGGCCTCCGGGGAGCTTTCTTT.

The chain uses TRBV12-3 or TRBV12-4 and TRBJ1-2, with 9 bases matching TRBD1. This CDR3 region has 13 residues. The V segment lost 6 bases and the J segment 4 bases; nucleotides outside the gene matches: 3. The CDR3 coding sequence is TGTGCCAGCAGGGGACAGGGTGCCTATGGCTACACCTTC. Translated: CASRGQGAYGYTF.

The chain uses TRBV6-1 and TRBJ1-6, with D possibly being TRBD1 (5 bases). This CDR3 is 16 amino acids long. The V gene lost 4 bases and the J gene lost 7 bases, with 17 bases spanning the gap. Germline CDR1 and CDR2: MNHNS and SASEGT. The CDR3 bases are TGTGCCAGCAGTGTAGTCAGGGTCGATCGGAATTCACCCCTCCACTTT. Its protein product is CASSVVRVDRNSPLHF.

The genes are TRBV2 and TRBJ2-2; D remains ambiguous. The V gene's germline CDR1 is SNHLY and CDR2 FYNNEI. This CDR3 is 13 amino acids long. V was shortened by 5 bases and J by 5 bases, with 9 bases between the two germline ends. This CDR3 reads CASSNLNTGELFF. CDR3 DNA: TGTGCCAGCAGTAACCTAAATACCGGGGAGCTGTTTTTT.

This clone was observed a handful of times. Within the sample, other DNA sequences also encode this same CDR3. The J gene is TRBJ1-4, the V gene TRBV19, with 7 bases that match TRBD1. CDR3 length: 13 amino acids. J lost 4 bases, V lost 8 bases, and 4 bases had no gene match. Germline V lookup: CDR1 LNHDA, CDR2 SQIVND (reference sequence). Written as DNA, the CDR3 is TGTGCCAGTTCCGGGACAGTTAATGAAAAACTGTTTTTT. Its protein is CASSGTVNEKLFF.

The chain recombines TRBV4-1 with TRBJ1-5; possibly TRBD1 for D (6 bases). Germline values: CDR1 MGHRA, CDR2 YSYEKL. The CDR3 is 15 amino acids. Trimming took off 3 bases at V and 5 bases at J, with 14 bases between the two ends. The CDR3 DNA follows: TGCGCCAGCAGCCAGGGAACAGGGTCCGATCAGCCCCAGCATTTT. It codes for CASSQGTGSDQPQHF.

The chain couples TRBV29-1 to TRBJ1-2; D perhaps matches TRBD1 (6 bases). This CDR3 region has 11 residues. Deletions cut 8 bases from V and 6 bases from J, with 13 bases between. Germline values: CDR1 SQVTM, CDR2 ANQGSEA. For the CDR3, the DNA is TGCAGCTCGGGACAAGATGATGGCTACACCTTC. Translating gives CSSGQDDGYTF.

The chain joins TRBV11-2 to TRBJ2-6; the match to TRBD1 covers 8 bases. Germline assignment: CDR1 SGHAT and CDR2 FQNNGV. The V and J ends lost 5 bases and 4 bases, in that order; junction bases with no gene match: 13. This CDR3 has 18 amino acids. The CDR3 coding sequence is TGTGCCAGCAGCACCATACGACAGGGGCTGAGGGGGGCCAACGTCCTGACTTTC. It yields the protein CASSTIRQGLRGANVLTF.

This clone occurred a few times. This rearrangement joins TRBV28 to TRBJ1-2; D is unresolved. Germline V gene lookup returns CDR1 MDHEN and CDR2 SYDVKM. There are 17 residues in the CDR3. Trimming pared 6 bases from V and 4 bases from J, leaving 24 bases between. Here the CDR3 DNA reads TGTGCCAGCAGCGTGTCCCTAGGTAGGCCGACCTTCTATGGCTACACCTTC. It specifies CASSVSLGRPTFYGYTF.

The chain is built from TRBV19 and TRBJ1-1, with 7 bases aligning to TRBD1. Looked up from germline, CDR1 is LNHDA and CDR2 is SQIVND (reference sequence). V was pared by 1 base and J by 0 bases, with 2 bases of the junction left unmatched. The CDR3 is made up of 15 amino acids. CDR3 sequence reads: CASSIVGTVNTEAFF. DNA for the CDR3: TGTGCCAGTAGTATAGTGGGGACAGTGAACACTGAAGCTTTCTTT. The full variable domain, with the rest looked up from reference TRBV19 and TRBJ1-1, is DGGITQSPKYLFRKEGQNVTLSCEQNLNHDAMYWYRQDPGQGLRLIYYSQIVNDFQKGDIAEGYSVSREKKESFPLTVTSAQKNPTAFYLCASSIVGTVNTEAFFGQGTRLTVV.

J is TRBJ1-2 and V is TRBV11-2; D remains unclear. The CDR3 sequence is 13 residues long. Per germline, CDR1 SGHAT and CDR2 FQNNGV. Deletions cut 5 bases from V and 3 bases from J, with 10 bases between. The CDR3 DNA sequence: TGTGCCAGCAGCCCCGACGGAGACTATGGCTACACCTTC. It encodes CASSPDGDYGYTF. The variable domain in full, completed from reference TRBV11-2 and TRBJ1-2, reads EAGVAQSPRYKIIEKRQSVAFWCNPISGHATLYWYQQILGQGPKLLIQFQNNGVVDDSQLPKDRFSAERLKGVDSTLKIQPAKLEDSAVYLCASSPDGDYGYTFGSGTRLTVV.

The chain recombines TRBV27 with TRBJ1-2, with 7 bases fitting TRBD1. Germline values: CDR1 MNHEY, CDR2 SMNVEV (reference sequence). V lost 8 bases and J lost 6; bases outside the gene matches: 6. The length of the CDR3 is 12 residues. The CDR3 spells CASPPGGHGYTF. CDR3 coding DNA: TGTGCCAGCCCCCCAGGGGGACATGGCTACACCTTC.

The chain has TRBV5-4 and TRBJ2-3; TRBD1 matches at 7 bases. Germline V CDR1 and CDR2: SGHNT, YYREEE (reference sequence). The CDR3 covers 16 residues. V lost 4 bases, J lost 1 base, and 9 bases stayed unmatched. CDR3 loop: CASSEKRDSGTDTQYF. The CDR3 DNA reads as TGTGCCAGCAGCGAGAAAAGGGACAGCGGCACAGATACGCAGTATTTT.

This clone was recorded once. The chain links TRBV2 to TRBJ2-2; 9 bases agree with TRBD1. The CDR3 length is 17 residues. Germline lookup yields CDR1 SNHLY and CDR2 FYNNEI. Trimming took 4 bases from V and 6 from J; bases not matched to a gene: 12. The CDR3 is CASSGPTGGRISGELFF. Here the CDR3 DNA reads TGTGCCAGCAGTGGGCCGACAGGGGGTCGTATTTCCGGGGAGCTGTTTTTT.

The rearrangement links TRBV5-4 to TRBJ1-2; perhaps TRBD1 as D (6 bases). Deletions cut 0 bases from V and 0 bases from J, with 9 bases between. The CDR3 runs 15 residues. From germline, CDR1 is SGHNT and CDR2 YYREEE (reference sequence). This CDR3 reads CASSLAGGPNYGYTF. The DNA for the CDR3 is TGTGCCAGCAGCTTGGCGGGGGGCCCTAACTATGGCTACACCTTC.

The chain links TRBV13 to TRBJ2-1; TRBD1 is a possible D gene (5 bases). The CDR3 is 17 residues long. CDR1 is PRHDT and CDR2 is FYEKMQ in the germline V gene (reference sequence). The germline V and J ends were trimmed by 4 bases and 3 bases, with 19 bases remaining between them. The CDR3 protein is CASSWGWRSRGYNEQFF. The CDR3 bases are TGTGCCAGCAGCTGGGGTTGGCGCTCTAGGGGCTACAATGAGCAGTTCTTC.

The J gene is TRBJ2-5, the V gene TRBV10-3, with 8 bases aligning to TRBD1. V lost 7 bases and J lost 4; bases outside the gene matches: 5. The CDR3 is 13 residues long. Germline CDR1 ENHRY, CDR2 SYGVKD. CDR3 nucleotides: TGTGCCATCAAGGACAGGGCGGTAGAGACCCAGTACTTC. It codes for CAIKDRAVETQYF.

This clone was found once. The chain combines TRBV29-1 with TRBJ1-2; the D gene is possibly TRBD1 (5 bases). The CDR3 contains 14 residues. The germline V gene encodes CDR1 SQVTM and CDR2 ANQGSEA. V dropped 4 bases and J dropped 4 bases, with 16 bases sitting between them. The CDR3 loop is CSVAVQGGSYGYTF. CDR3 coding DNA: TGCAGCGTTGCTGTTCAGGGCGGTAGCTATGGCTACACCTTC.

The V call is TRBV18, the J call TRBJ2-5, with D perhaps TRBD1 (6 bases). CDR1 KGHSH and CDR2 LQKENI come from the germline V gene. The CDR3 loop spans 17 amino acids. Trimming stripped 2 bases from V and 5 bases from J, with 21 bases between. The CDR3 DNA sequence: TGTGCCAGCTCACCATCGATTATACAGGGATCGAGGGAGACCCAGTACTTC. It is translated as CASSPSIIQGSRETQYF.

V usage is TRBV15 and J usage is TRBJ2-5; 12 nucleotides agree with TRBD2. Losses at the gene ends were 2 bases for V and 4 bases for J; bases not matched to a gene: 2. The germline V gene encodes CDR1 LNHNV and CDR2 YYDKDF (reference sequence). This CDR3 has 15 amino acids. The CDR3 nucleotides read TGTGCCACCAGCAGATGGACTAGCGGGATAGAGACCCAGTACTTC. Its translation: CATSRWTSGIETQYF.

Details on this clone: One end of the junction varies from germline; a read error may be responsible. The rearrangement uses TRBV6-4 and TRBJ2-2, with D possibly TRBD1 on 6 matching bases. There are 15 residues in the CDR3. CDR1 is MRHNA, CDR2 SNTAGT, per germline. The CDR3 is CASSASGTNTGELFF. The CDR3 DNA reads as TGTGCCAGTAGTGCTTCCGGGACAAACACCGGGGAGCTGTTTTTT.

This chain joins TRBV7-9 and TRBJ2-1; D gene ambiguous. V lost 3 bases and J 10 bases, leaving 7 bases between the germline ends. Per germline, CDR1 SEHNR and CDR2 FQNEAQ (reference sequence). CDR3 length: 11 residues. This chain's CDR3 is CASSFSREQFF. The CDR3 DNA is TGTGCCAGCAGCTTCTCTCGGGAGCAGTTCTTC.

The rearrangement joins TRBV12-3 or TRBV12-4 to TRBJ2-3; D is perhaps TRBD1 (5 bases). The V and J ends lost 7 bases and 2 bases respectively, with 10 bases between them. This CDR3 is 13 amino acids long. The CDR3 loop is CASTSRVTDTQYF. The CDR3 DNA reads as TGTGCCAGCACCTCCAGGGTCACAGATACGCAGTATTTT.

The chain joins TRBV5-4 to TRBJ2-1; D not certain. The CDR3 runs 13 residues. V was pared by 6 bases and J by 8 bases, with 15 bases between. CDR1 and CDR2 (germline): SGHNT, YYREEE (reference sequence). CDR3 sequence: CASTSARVDEQFF. As DNA, the CDR3 is TGTGCCAGCACAAGCGCGAGAGTCGATGAGCAGTTCTTC.

This clone was recorded only once. The rearrangement links TRBV21-1 to TRBJ1-5; the table assigns TRBD1, which was not confirmed against the DNA. TRBV21-1 represents a pseudogene. The CDR3 covers 19 residues. CDR3 nucleotides: TGTGCCAGCAGCGGAACCTCACTGGACAGGGGGCCCGTCCATCAGCCCCAGCATTTT. Protein product: CASSGTSLDRGPVHQPQHF.

This rearrangement joins TRBV19 to TRBJ1-4, with TRBD1 as a possible D gene (6 bases). The CDR3 runs 15 residues. Trimming shortened V by 1 base and J by 10 bases, and 16 bases separated the two germline ends. Germline V gives CDR1 LNHDA, CDR2 SQIVND (reference sequence). The CDR3 nucleotides read TGTGCCAGTAGTATAGGGCCGCAGGGGATTGGAAAACTGTTTTTT. Encoded protein: CASSIGPQGIGKLFF.

CDR3 nucleotide sequence: TGTGCCAGTAGTATACTAGCGACAGATACGCAGTATTTT. Protein: CASSILATDTQYF. The rearrangement links TRBV19 to TRBJ2-3, with D tentatively TRBD2 (6 bases). CDR3 size: 13 residues. Germline V lookup: CDR1 LNHDA, CDR2 SQIVND (reference sequence). With 2 bases removed from V and 3 bases from J, the gap between germline ends came to 6 bases.

The CDR3 loop reads CASGGTYSSYEQYF. The CDR3 bases are TGTGCCAGTGGGGGGACTTATTCCTCCTACGAGCAGTACTTC. The chain joins TRBV6-5 to TRBJ2-7; TRBD2 is a possible D gene (6 bases). Per the germline V gene, CDR1 is MNHEY and CDR2 is SVGAGI. This CDR3 is 14 amino acids long. Trimming took off 9 bases at V and 0 bases at J, with 15 bases between the two ends.

This chain connects TRBV10-2 to TRBJ2-7, with D perhaps TRBD1 (5 bases). The germline V gene has CDR1 WSHSY and CDR2 SAAADI. V was trimmed by 7 bases and J by 1 base, leaving 17 bases between them. CDR3 length: 15 residues. CDR3 sequence (DNA): TGCGCCAGCATGATCAGGGATGCCCTATCCTACGAGCAGTACTTC. It translates to CASMIRDALSYEQYF.